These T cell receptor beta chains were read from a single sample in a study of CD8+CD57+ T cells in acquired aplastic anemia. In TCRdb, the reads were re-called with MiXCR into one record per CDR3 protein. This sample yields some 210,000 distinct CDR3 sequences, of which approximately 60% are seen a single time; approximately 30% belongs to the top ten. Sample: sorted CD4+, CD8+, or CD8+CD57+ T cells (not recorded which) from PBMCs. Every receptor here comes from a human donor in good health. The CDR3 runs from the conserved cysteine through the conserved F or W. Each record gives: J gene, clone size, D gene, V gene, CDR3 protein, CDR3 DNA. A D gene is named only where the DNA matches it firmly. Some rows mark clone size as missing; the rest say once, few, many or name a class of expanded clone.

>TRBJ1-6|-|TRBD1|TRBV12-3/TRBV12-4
CASSLRTGAASPLHF
TGTGCCAGCAGTTTAAGGACAGGGGCCGCTTCACCCCTCCACTTT
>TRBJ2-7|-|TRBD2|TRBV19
CASSRSGGRPDYEQYF
TGTGCCAGTAGTCGATCAGGCGGGAGGCCCGACTACGAGCAGTACTTC
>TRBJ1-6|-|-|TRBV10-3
CASSDSGLPYNSPLHF
TGTGCCAGCAGTGATTCCGGGTTACCCTATAATTCACCCCTCCACTTT
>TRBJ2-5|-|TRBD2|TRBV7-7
CASSSSGSSETQYF
TGTGCTAGCAGTTCGAGCGGGAGCTCAGAGACCCAGTACTTC
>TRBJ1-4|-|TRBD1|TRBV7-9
CASSSGQGGEKLFF
TGTGCCAGCAGCTCCGGACAGGGAGGTGAAAAACTGTTTTTT
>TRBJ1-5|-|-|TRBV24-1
CATSEAGTQPQHF
TGTGCCACCAGTGAAGCAGGGACTCAGCCCCAGCATTTT
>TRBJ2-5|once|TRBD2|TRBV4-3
CASSNTGTNQETQYF
TGCGCCAGCAGCAATACCGGGACTAACCAAGAGACCCAGTACTTC
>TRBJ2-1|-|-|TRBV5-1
CATSDPGTTRNEQFF
TGTGCCACCAGTGATCCCGGGACCACCAGAAATGAGCAGTTCTTC
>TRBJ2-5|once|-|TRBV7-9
CASSGRGTGEQYF
TGTGCCAGCAGCGGGAGGGGGACGGGGGAGCAGTACTTC
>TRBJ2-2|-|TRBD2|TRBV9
CASSLKTSGTGELFF
TGTGCCAGCAGCTTGAAGACTAGCGGCACCGGGGAGCTGTTTTTT
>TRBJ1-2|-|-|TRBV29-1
CSVAGASYGYTF
TGCAGCGTTGCGGGGGCGAGCTATGGCTACACCTTC
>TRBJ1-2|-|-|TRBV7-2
CASRPTSTDYGYTF
TGTGCCAGCAGACCAACAAGCACCGACTATGGCTACACCTTC
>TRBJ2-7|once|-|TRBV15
CATSRDPRCEQYF
TGTGCCACCAGCAGAGACCCTAGGTGCGAGCAGTACTTC
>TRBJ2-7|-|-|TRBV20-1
CSARVINSYEQYF
TGCAGTGCTAGAGTCATTAACTCCTACGAGCAGTACTTC
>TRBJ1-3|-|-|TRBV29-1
CSVNQGSGNTIYF
TGCAGCGTAAACCAGGGCTCTGGAAACACCATATATTTT
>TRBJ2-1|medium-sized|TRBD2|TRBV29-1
CSVELLAYSYNEQFF
TGCAGCGTTGAATTACTAGCGTACTCCTACAATGAGCAGTTCTTC
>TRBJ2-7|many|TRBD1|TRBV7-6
CASSNRGNSYEQYF
TGTGCCAGCAGTAACAGGGGGAACTCCTACGAGCAGTACTTC
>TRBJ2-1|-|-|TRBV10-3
CAIGPPPYNEQFF
TGTGCCATTGGACCCCCACCCTACAATGAGCAGTTCTTC
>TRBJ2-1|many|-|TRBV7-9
CASSLSEWPYNEQFF
TGTGCCAGCAGCTTATCCGAATGGCCATACAATGAGCAGTTCTTC
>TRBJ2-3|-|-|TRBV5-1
CASSLGQEGTDTQYF
TGCGCCAGCAGCTTGGGGCAAGAAGGCACAGATACGCAGTATTTT